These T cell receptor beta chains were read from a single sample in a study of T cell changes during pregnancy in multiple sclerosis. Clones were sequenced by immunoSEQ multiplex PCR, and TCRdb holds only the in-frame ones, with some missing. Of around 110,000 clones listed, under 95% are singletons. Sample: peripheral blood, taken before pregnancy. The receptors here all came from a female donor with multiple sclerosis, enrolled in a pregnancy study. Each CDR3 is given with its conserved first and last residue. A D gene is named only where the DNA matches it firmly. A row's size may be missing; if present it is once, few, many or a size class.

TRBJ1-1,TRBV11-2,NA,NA,TGTGCCAGCAGTGCAGGTTACAACACTGAAGCTTTCTTT,CASSAGYNTEAFF
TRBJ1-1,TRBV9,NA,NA,TGTGCCAGCAGTCTCTGGAGGGACACTGAAGCTTTCTTT,CASSLWRDTEAFF
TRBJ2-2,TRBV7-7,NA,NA,TGTGCCAGCAGCCCGACAGGGAACACCGGGGAGCTGTTTTTT,CASSPTGNTGELFF
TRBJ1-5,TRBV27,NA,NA,TGTGCCAGCAGAGGGGGTGGCAATCAGCCCCAGCATTTT,CASRGGGNQPQHF
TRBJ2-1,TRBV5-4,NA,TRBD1,TGTGCCAGCAGCTGGGGACAGGGGGTGTTCTTC,CASSWGQGVFF
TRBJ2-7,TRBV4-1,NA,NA,TGCGCCAGCAGCCTCCGGGACATCTCCTACGAGCAGTACTTC,CASSLRDISYEQYF
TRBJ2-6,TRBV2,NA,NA,TGTGCCAGCAGTGCTTTATTCTCTGGGGCCAACGTCCTGACTTTC,CASSALFSGANVLTF
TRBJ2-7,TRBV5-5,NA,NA,TGTGCCAGCAGCCAAGAGGACAGAAGAGGCGAGCAGTACTTC,CASSQEDRRGEQYF
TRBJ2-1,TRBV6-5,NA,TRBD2,TGTGCCAGCAGAGCGGGGGTAAATGAGCAGTTCTTC,CASRAGVNEQFF
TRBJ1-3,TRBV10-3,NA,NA,TGTGCCATCAGTGACCAACAGGGATTCTCTGGAAACACCATATATTTT,CAISDQQGFSGNTIYF
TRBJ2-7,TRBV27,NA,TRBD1,TGTGCCAGCAGTCCCGGGTCAGGGGGCTACGAGCAGTACTTC,CASSPGSGGYEQYF
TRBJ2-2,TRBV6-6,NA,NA,TGTGCCAGCAGTATTACAGGGTCGGGCACCGGGGAGCTGTTTTTT,CASSITGSGTGELFF
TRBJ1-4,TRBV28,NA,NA,TGTGCCAGCAGGCTCAACGGCGCGCTAGATGAAAAACTGTTTTTT,CASRLNGALDEKLFF
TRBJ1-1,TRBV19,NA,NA,TGTGCCAGCCTGAAGGGAGCGGGAAACACTGAAGCTTTCTTT,CASLKGAGNTEAFF
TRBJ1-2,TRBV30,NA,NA,TGTGCCTGGAGTTATCGGGTGCGAAGTTTCGAGGTACGCTATGGCTACACCTTC,CAWSYRVRSFEVRYGYTF
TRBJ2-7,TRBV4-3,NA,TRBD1,TGCGCCAGCAGCCAAGACAGGGGGTCTTACGAGCAGTACTTC,CASSQDRGSYEQYF
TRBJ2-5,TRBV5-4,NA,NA,TGTGCCAGCAGCACAGGACAGTTCCAAGAGACCCAGTACTTC,CASSTGQFQETQYF
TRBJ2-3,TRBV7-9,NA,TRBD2,TGTGCCAGCAGCTTAGGACTAGCGGGCCCAGATACGCAGTATTTT,CASSLGLAGPDTQYF
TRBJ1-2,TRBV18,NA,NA,TGTGCCAGCTCACCCAGGGCGCTTAGTGGCTACACCTTC,CASSPRALSGYTF
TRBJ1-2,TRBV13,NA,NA,TGCGCCAGCAGCACCCCGGCGGATCTTTATGGCTACACCTTC,CASSTPADLYGYTF
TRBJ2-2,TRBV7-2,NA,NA,TGTGCCAGCAGCTTAATTGAGGCGGCGCAGCTGTTTTTT,CASSLIEAAQLFF
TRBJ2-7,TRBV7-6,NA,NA,TGTGCCAGCAGCTTAGGCGGGGGCGCAAAAAACTCCTACGAGCAGTACTTC,CASSLGGGAKNSYEQYF
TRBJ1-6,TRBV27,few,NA,TGTGCCAGCGGGGCCGGCCCTTTGGGGTCCCTCCACTTT,CASGAGPLGSLHF
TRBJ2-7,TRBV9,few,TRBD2,TGTGCCAGCAGCGTAGGGACTAGCGGATACGAGCAGTACTTC,CASSVGTSGYEQYF
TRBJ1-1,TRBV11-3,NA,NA,TGTGCCAGCACCTCGGAACGGGACTCTGAAGCTTTCTTT,CASTSERDSEAFF
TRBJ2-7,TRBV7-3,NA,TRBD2,TGTGCCAGCAGCTTAAATAAGGCGGGAGCTGCCTACGAGCAGTACTTC,CASSLNKAGAAYEQYF
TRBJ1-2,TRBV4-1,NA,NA,TGCGCCAGCAGCCAAGACAGGGGTCGGAATGGCTACACCTTC,CASSQDRGRNGYTF
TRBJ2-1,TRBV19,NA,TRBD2,TGTGCCAGTAGTATAGGCCCGGGACTAGCGGTTAACAATGAGCAGTTCTTC,CASSIGPGLAVNNEQFF
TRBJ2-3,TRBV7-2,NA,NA,TGTGCCAGCAGCCTATCTAGCGGAGGGGGTACGCAGTATTTT,CASSLSSGGGTQYF
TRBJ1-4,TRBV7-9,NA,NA,TGTGCCAGCAACTCCGGGGGGCGTGAAGGTATCAAAAAACTGTTTTTT,CASNSGGREGIKKLFF
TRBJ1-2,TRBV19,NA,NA,TGTGCCAGTAGTATCGAGGGAGGCTATGGCTACACCTTC,CASSIEGGYGYTF
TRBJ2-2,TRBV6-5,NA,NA,TGTGCCAGCAACCCTTTGGCGGCGAACACCGGGGAGCTGTTTTTT,CASNPLAANTGELFF
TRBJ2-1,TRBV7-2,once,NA,TGTGCCAGCAGCCCGCACAGGGATCCTACTTACAATGAGCAGTTCTTC,CASSPHRDPTYNEQFF
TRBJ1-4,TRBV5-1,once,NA,TGCGCCAGCAGCTTGGCCCGGCAGGGTGGGGAAAAACTGTTTTTT,CASSLARQGGEKLFF
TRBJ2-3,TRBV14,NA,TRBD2,TGTGCCAGCAGCCGGAGAGCGGGAGTGAGCACAGATACGCAGTATTTT,CASSRRAGVSTDTQYF
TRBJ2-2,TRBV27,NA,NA,TGTGCCACCCAAGCGGGCACGAACACCGGGGAGCTGTTTTTT,CATQAGTNTGELFF
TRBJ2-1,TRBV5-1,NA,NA,TGCGCCAGCAGCCTCCACAATGAGCAGTTCTTC,CASSLHNEQFF
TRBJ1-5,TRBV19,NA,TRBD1,TGTGCCAGTAGTACTTTACAGGGGTGGCAGCCCCAGCATTTT,CASSTLQGWQPQHF
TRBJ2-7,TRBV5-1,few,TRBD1,TGCGCCAGCAGCTTGAGACAGGGGGTCTACGAGCAGTACTTC,CASSLRQGVYEQYF
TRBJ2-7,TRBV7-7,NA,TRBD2,TGTGCCAGCAGCTCCCTTAGCGGGAGGAGTTCCTACGAGCAGTACTTC,CASSSLSGRSSYEQYF
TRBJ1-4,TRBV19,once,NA,TGTGCCAGTAGTACCGGAACAGGGTACGGTGAAAAACTGTTTTTT,CASSTGTGYGEKLFF